This is a list of T cell receptor beta chains from one sample in a study of post-analysis software for immune sequencing data. TCRdb re-called the PCR reads with MiXCR, one entry per CDR3 protein. The repertoire holds roughly 670,000 distinct CDR3 sequences, with approximately 60% as singletons. The specimen was blood. These TCRs come from a girl aged 2-10 years with multiple sclerosis. CDR3s include the opening cysteine and the closing phenylalanine or tryptophan. Fields, in order: V gene, clone size, J gene, D gene, CDR3 DNA, CDR3 protein. The D gene is left open where the match is weak. Part of the rows lack a size; the others show once, few, many or a class for expanded clones.

TRBV7-2	-	TRBJ2-3	TRBD2	TGTGCCAGCAGCTTAGCCGGGACTAGGAGGTGGGCAGATACGCAGTATTTT	CASSLAGTRRWADTQYF
TRBV5-1	few	TRBJ1-4	-	TGCGCCAGCAGGCTGGCTTCTGCAACTAATGAAAAACTGTTTTTT	CASRLASATNEKLFF
TRBV5-6	few	TRBJ2-5	TRBD1	TGTGCCAGCAGTCTGCGGACAGGGCTCTCGTCGGAGACCCAGTACTTC	CASSLRTGLSSETQYF
TRBV7-2	-	TRBJ2-3	TRBD2	TGTGCCAGCAGCGAACTAGCGGGGTCGAATACGCAGTATTTT	CASSELAGSNTQYF
TRBV7-3	-	TRBJ2-7	TRBD1	TGTGCCAGCAGCCAGACAGGGGGCTCGAACGAGCAGTACTTC	CASSQTGGSNEQYF
TRBV12-3/TRBV12-4	-	TRBJ2-7	-	TGTGCCAGCGCTGTCGGGGGCGAGCAGTACTTC	CASAVGGEQYF
TRBV7-8	-	TRBJ2-5	TRBD2	TGTGCCAGCAGCCGTCGGGAGGGGGGGCGACGGGAGACCCAGTACTTC	CASSRREGGRRETQYF
TRBV29-1	-	TRBJ2-7	-	TGCAGCGTTGAAGAAGGGGTTGAGACCTACGAGCAGTACTTC	CSVEEGVETYEQYF
TRBV4-2	-	TRBJ2-5	TRBD2	TGTGCCAGCAGCCAACGCCCGAATACGGGGACTAGCTCCCCAGGCCAGTACTTC	CASSQRPNTGTSSPGQYF
TRBV29-1	few	TRBJ2-3	TRBD2	TGCAGCGTTCAGTACTCTAGCGGATACACAGATACGCAGTATTTT	CSVQYSSGYTDTQYF
TRBV11-2	-	TRBJ2-7	-	TGTGCCAGCAGCGCACAGGGTCTAAGCTCCTACGAGCAGTACTTC	CASSAQGLSSYEQYF
TRBV7-2	-	TRBJ2-7	TRBD1	TGTGTCAGCAGCCTAAGACAGGGGGCGTCTTACGAGCAGTACTTC	CVSSLRQGASYEQYF
TRBV2	-	TRBJ2-3	-	TGTGCCAGCAGTCTTGACAGGTTGGGAACAGATACGCAGTATTTT	CASSLDRLGTDTQYF